This is a list of T cell receptor beta chains from one sample in a study of T cells after yellow fever vaccination. TCRdb re-analysed the 5' RACE reads in MiXCR, keeping a single row per CDR3 protein. Here the sample spans about 550,000 distinct CDR3 sequences, around 21% being singletons. This specimen consisted of PBMCs, obtained 15 days after the yellow fever booster vaccination. All receptors come from a man aged 25-40 years who received the YFV17D yellow fever vaccine. CDR3s include the opening cysteine and the closing phenylalanine or tryptophan. A D gene is named only where the DNA matches it firmly. Clone size is not always given. Where it is, it says once, few, many or a class for expanded clones.

>-|-|TRBJ2-3|TRBV30
CAWTPGGTDTQYF
TGTGCCTGGACCCCTGGGGGCACAGATACGCAGTATTTT
>-|-|TRBJ1-6|TRBV25-1
CASSDSGNSPLHF
TGTGCCAGCAGTGACAGTGGAAATTCACCCCTCCACTTT
>few|TRBD1|TRBJ1-1|TRBV5-1
CASSLGQGMTEAFF
TGCGCCAGCAGCTTGGGACAGGGGATGACTGAAGCTTTCTTT
>-|-|TRBJ2-5|TRBV5-1
CASSLWGTQYF
TGCGCCAGCAGCCTCTGGGGGACCCAGTACTTC
>-|-|TRBJ2-7|TRBV29-1
CSVPGLFPPYEQYF
TGCAGCGTCCCCGGGCTCTTCCCTCCCTACGAGCAGTACTTC
>-|TRBD2|TRBJ2-7|TRBV5-4
CASSLSLAGLAYEQYF
TGTGCCAGCAGCTTGTCTCTAGCGGGTCTTGCCTACGAGCAGTACTTC
>few|TRBD2|TRBJ2-1|TRBV7-8
CASSLSRLAVYEQFF
TGTGCCAGCAGCCTAAGTCGGCTAGCGGTTTATGAGCAGTTCTTC
>-|TRBD1|TRBJ2-3|TRBV5-5
CASSWGDRAVDTQYF
TGTGCCAGCAGCTGGGGGGACAGGGCCGTAGATACGCAGTATTTT
>few|TRBD2|TRBJ2-7|TRBV14
CASSQRTGTGGYEQYF
TGTGCCAGCAGCCAAAGGACCGGGACGGGGGGTTACGAGCAGTACTTC
>-|-|TRBJ2-1|TRBV5-6
CASSFYSGVAGEQFF
TGTGCCAGCAGCTTCTATTCGGGAGTTGCCGGCGAGCAGTTCTTC
>few|TRBD2|TRBJ2-7|TRBV20-1
CSASRTSGASYEQYF
TGCAGTGCTTCCCGGACTAGCGGGGCGTCCTACGAGCAGTACTTC
>few|-|TRBJ2-5|TRBV5-6
CASSASWVLEGMETQYF
TGTGCCAGCAGCGCCTCCTGGGTATTGGAGGGTATGGAGACCCAGTACTTC
>-|-|TRBJ2-7|TRBV6-2/TRBV6-3
CASRGGSRTDEQYF
TGTGCCAGCAGGGGAGGTAGCAGGACCGACGAGCAGTACTTC
>-|-|TRBJ1-5|TRBV18
CASSLNEDQPQHF
TGTGCCAGCTCACTTAACGAGGATCAGCCCCAGCATTTT
>few|TRBD2|TRBJ2-7|TRBV7-2
CASRRTSIDEQYF
TGTGCCAGCAGACGGACTAGTATCGACGAGCAGTACTTC
>-|-|TRBJ2-5|TRBV10-3
CAISEFTGETQYF
TGTGCCATCAGTGAGTTCACGGGAGAAACCCAGTACTTC
>-|-|TRBJ2-2|TRBV7-2
CASSLMGGPNTGELFF
TGTGCCAGCAGCTTAATGGGGGGGCCCAACACCGGGGAGCTGTTTTTT
>many|TRBD1|TRBJ2-4|TRBV12-3/TRBV12-4
CASSPPGQGAPKNIQYF
TGTGCCAGCAGTCCGCCGGGACAGGGGGCACCCAAAAACATTCAGTACTTC
>few|TRBD2|TRBJ2-2|TRBV12-3/TRBV12-4
CATLVGTRLTGELFF
TGTGCCACCCTCGTGGGGACTAGACTCACCGGGGAGCTGTTTTTT
>-|-|TRBJ2-3|TRBV4-2
CASSQAPVSGGRDTQYF
TGTGCCAGCAGCCAAGCCCCTGTTAGCGGTGGTAGGGATACGCAGTATTTT
>few|-|TRBJ2-7|TRBV11-2
CASSLARGTFYEQYF
TGTGCCAGCAGCTTAGCAAGGGGGACTTTCTACGAGCAGTACTTC
>-|TRBD1|TRBJ2-7|TRBV20-1
CSAAAGTGFEQYF
TGCAGTGCTGCGGCCGGGACAGGGTTCGAGCAGTACTTC
>few|TRBD2|TRBJ2-1|TRBV6-2/TRBV6-3
CASSFRDYTYNEQFF
TGTGCCAGCAGTTTTCGGGACTACACCTACAATGAGCAGTTCTTC
>few|-|TRBJ2-2|TRBV9
CASRAGRKGELFF
TGTGCCAGCAGGGCGGGGCGGAAAGGGGAGCTGTTTTTT
>few|-|TRBJ2-7|TRBV11-2
CASSFSVEQYF
TGTGCCAGCAGCTTTTCCGTCGAGCAGTACTTC
>few|-|TRBJ2-1|TRBV5-1
CASNPGEGTREQFF
TGCGCCAGCAACCCCGGGGAAGGAACCAGGGAGCAGTTCTTC
>-|-|TRBJ2-1|TRBV11-2
CASSRGGLEQFF
TGTGCCAGCAGCCGTGGGGGCCTTGAGCAGTTCTTC
>-|TRBD1|TRBJ1-2|TRBV5-6
CASSSRGWTGGTYGYTF
TGTGCCAGCAGCTCCCGAGGTTGGACAGGGGGCACCTATGGCTACACCTTC
>few|-|TRBJ2-7|TRBV20-1
CSARDQLYEQYF
TGCAGTGCTAGAGACCAACTCTACGAGCAGTACTTC
>-|-|TRBJ2-3|TRBV2
CASSELMVTDMQYF
TGTGCCAGCAGTGAATTAATGGTCACAGATATGCAGTATTTT
>-|TRBD1|TRBJ2-7|TRBV20-1
CSARSGGNSYEQYF
TGCAGTGCTCGTTCAGGGGGCAACTCCTACGAGCAGTACTTC
>-|TRBD2|TRBJ2-7|TRBV7-2
CASSLAPSAGDGSYEQYF
TGTGCCAGCAGCTTAGCCCCCTCTGCGGGGGACGGGAGCTACGAGCAGTACTTC
>-|-|TRBJ2-7|TRBV6-2/TRBV6-3
CASRRLSGSYEQYF
TGTGCCAGCAGGAGACTTAGCGGTTCCTACGAGCAGTACTTC
>-|TRBD2|TRBJ2-7|TRBV5-1
CASRPGLAGDYEQYF
TGCGCCAGCAGGCCGGGACTAGCGGGAGACTACGAGCAGTACTTC
>-|TRBD1|TRBJ2-2|TRBV20-1
CSARPGQGFTGELFF
TGCAGTGCTAGACCGGGACAGGGGTTCACCGGGGAGCTGTTTTTT
>few|TRBD2|TRBJ2-1|TRBV19
CASSSDGGRSYNEQFF
TGTGCCAGTAGTAGTGACGGCGGGAGGTCCTACAATGAGCAGTTCTTC
>-|TRBD1|TRBJ1-2|TRBV20-1
CSATPGQGVRGYGYTF
TGCAGTGCGACCCCGGGACAGGGGGTTAGGGGCTATGGCTACACCTTC
>few|TRBD2|TRBJ2-1|TRBV10-3
CAISEGLAGLNEQFF
TGTGCCATCAGTGAGGGACTAGCAGGGCTCAATGAGCAGTTCTTC
>-|-|TRBJ2-3|TRBV27
CASSSSGVRTDTQYF
TGTGCCAGCAGTTCCTCGGGAGTTCGCACAGATACGCAGTATTTT
>-|TRBD2|TRBJ2-7|TRBV10-3
CAISESPGGPTYEQYF
TGTGCCATCAGTGAGTCTCCGGGAGGGCCGACCTACGAGCAGTACTTC